This TCR beta chain originates from a study of CD8 T cells in Susac syndrome. At the level of the study: Patients with Susac syndrome had blood drawn and were at that point therapy-naive, on corticosteroids, or on intravenous immunoglobulin alone.

Trimming removed 3 bases from V and 6 bases from J, with 30 bases in between. Germline CDR1 reads DFQATT; CDR2 reads SNEGSKA (reference sequence). The CDR3 length is 18 residues. Random hexamers were used to reverse transcribe an amount of 0.5 to 1 ug RNA. One entry per CDR3 protein results from TCRdb running MiXCR on the immunoSEQ multiplex PCR reads. The sample contains roughly 89,000 distinct CDR3 sequences, approximately 96% of which appear only once. The receptor comes from a human donor with Susac syndrome. The J gene is TRBJ2-7, the V gene TRBV20-1; no firm D call. Sequenced input: CD8+ T cells from PBMCs. The CDR3 DNA reads TGCAGTGCTAGGGGTCTTCTCCTTCCTAGTAGCCCTATATCCGAGCAGTACTTC. Translated, it gives CSARGLLLPSSPISEQYF.